Following are 24 T cell receptor beta chains from one sample sequenced in a study of patients and donors after allogeneic stem cell transplantation. TCRdb fed the RT-PCR reads into MiXCR, producing one record per CDR3 protein. Of roughly 200,000 distinct CDR3 sequences in the sample, roughly 38% are singletons; the top ten hold approximately 10%. Input material: blood, either unsorted or a sorted T cell fraction (not recorded which). These receptors were taken from a human donor who was either an allogeneic HSCT recipient or a stem cell or donor lymphocyte infusion donor (not recorded which). It is not recorded whose cells these are; they may come from a transplant donor.

This chain joins TRBV5-1 and TRBJ1-3; D might be TRBD1 (5 bases). The germline V and J ends were trimmed by 0 bases and 1 base, with 14 bases remaining between them. The CDR3 spans 17 residues. Per germline, CDR1 SGHRS and CDR2 YFSETQ. CDR3 bases: TGCGCCAGCAGCTTGGGACCTGCCCACAGGTCTGGAAACACCATATATTTT. It is translated as CASSLGPAHRSGNTIYF.

V is TRBV7-6 and J is TRBJ2-3, with 10 bases that match TRBD2. The CDR3 covers 18 residues. V was clipped by 2 bases and J by 2 bases; unmatched bases: 10. Germline-derived CDR1 and CDR2 are SGHVS and FNYEAQ. The CDR3 DNA is TGTGCCAGCAGCTTACCAGCGGGGGGGCCGCGATCCACAGATACGCAGTATTTT. It translates to CASSLPAGGPRSTDTQYF.

As regards this clonotype: A read error may account for a junction end that differs from germline. The gene calls are TRBV6-2 or TRBV6-3 and TRBJ1-1; possible D gene TRBD1, 6 bases. Germline CDR1 reads MNHEY; CDR2 reads SVGEGT. The CDR3 totals 15 residues. This CDR3 is CATLIGGVANSEAFF. In nucleotides, the CDR3 is TGTGCCACCTTAATCGGGGGCGTCGCGAACTCTGAAGCTTTCTTT.

This clonotype occurred a few times. The chain links TRBV6-2 or TRBV6-3 to TRBJ1-5; unclear D gene. CDR3 length equals 12 residues. The V gene's germline CDR1 is MNHEY and CDR2 SVGEGT. Trimming took off 4 bases at V and 8 bases at J, with 9 bases between the two ends. DNA for the CDR3: TGTGCCAGCAGTTTCCTAATCAAGCCCCAGCATTTT. This translates into CASSFLIKPQHF.

The chain carries TRBV5-1 and TRBJ2-2; D not resolved. The germline gives CDR1 SGHRS, CDR2 YFSETQ. Trimming took 5 bases from V and 0 from J, leaving 17 bases between them. This CDR3 region has 17 residues. The CDR3 region is CASRKFAPDSNTGELFF. The CDR3 region has the DNA TGCGCCAGCAGGAAGTTCGCCCCAGACTCGAACACCGGGGAGCTGTTTTTT.

This clonotype was seen once. V and J are TRBV12-5 and TRBJ2-3; D might be TRBD1 or TRBD2, each matching 5 bases. V was pared by 3 bases and J by 0 bases, with 13 bases between. Germline assignment: CDR1 LGHNT and CDR2 FRNRAP. This CDR3 comprises 16 residues. CDR3 nucleotides: TGTGCTAGTGGTTTTCAGGCAGGGAGAAGCACAGATACGCAGTATTTT. This encodes CASGFQAGRSTDTQYF.

The V gene is TRBV5-4, the J gene TRBJ2-7; either TRBD1 or TRBD2 may fit D (5 bases each). Germline V CDR1 and CDR2: SGHNT, YYREEE (reference sequence). Trimming pared 4 bases from V and 2 bases from J, leaving 16 bases between. The CDR3 is 15 residues long. CDR3 sequence: CASSPTGREPYEQYF. CDR3 DNA sequence: TGTGCCAGCAGCCCTACAGGAAGGGAGCCCTACGAGCAGTACTTC.

The chain carries TRBV30 and TRBJ2-7; weak D call: TRBD2 (6 bases). Deletions cut 3 bases from V and 1 base from J, with 13 bases between. Germline V gene lookup returns CDR1 GTSNPN and CDR2 SVGIG (reference sequence). The CDR3 spans 14 residues. Written as DNA, the CDR3 is TGTGCCTGGAGCGAAGGACTAACATCCTACGAGCAGTACTTC. Its protein is CAWSEGLTSYEQYF.

The rearrangement uses TRBV7-2 and TRBJ2-3; 9 nucleotides align to TRBD2. Germline CDR1 SGHTA, CDR2 FQGNSA. Trimming cost V 5 bases and J 4 bases; bases outside gene matches: 13. The CDR3 totals 17 residues. CDR3 in amino acids: CASSARRSSGAPDTQYF. As DNA, the CDR3 is TGTGCCAGCAGCGCCCGAAGGTCTAGCGGGGCTCCAGATACGCAGTATTTT.

The chain employs TRBV4-3 and TRBJ1-2; 7 bases agree with TRBD1. The CDR3 totals 15 residues. Germline CDR1 is LGHNA and CDR2 is YSLEER. J gave up 4 bases and V 1 base, and 6 bases lay outside the gene matches. CDR3 in DNA: TGCGCCAGCAGCCAAGGCCCGGGACAGTCCTATGGCTACACCTTC. This encodes CASSQGPGQSYGYTF.

A few counts support this clonotype. The V gene is TRBV12-3 or TRBV12-4, the J gene TRBJ2-7, with 10 bases lining up with TRBD2. This CDR3 has 15 amino acids. The V segment lost 5 bases and the J segment 5 bases; nucleotides outside the gene matches: 9. The CDR3 DNA reads as TGTGCCAGCAGTCCAAGTGGACTAGCGGCCGACGAGCAGTACTTC. It is translated as CASSPSGLAADEQYF.

This sequence joins TRBV24-1 and TRBJ2-7, with D unresolved. This CDR3 is 13 amino acids long. Trimming took off 4 bases at V and 3 bases at J, with 9 bases between the two ends. From germline, CDR1 is KGHDR and CDR2 SFDVKD. CDR3 in amino acids: CATSDPAVYEQYF. As DNA, the CDR3 is TGTGCCACCAGTGACCCGGCGGTCTACGAGCAGTACTTC.

The chain combines TRBV20-1 with TRBJ1-1; D perhaps matches TRBD1 (5 bases). The CDR3 runs 17 residues. V was trimmed by 3 bases and J by 1 base, leaving 21 bases between them. Germline CDR1 is DFQATT and CDR2 is SNEGSKA (reference sequence). The CDR3 loop reads CSASLVGGAGQNTEAFF. The DNA for the CDR3 is TGCAGTGCTAGTCTAGTTGGAGGGGCCGGACAGAACACTGAAGCTTTCTTT.

The chain links TRBV9 to TRBJ2-1, with D uncertain. Deletions cut 0 bases from V and 10 bases from J, with 17 bases between. Germline assignment: CDR1 SGDLS and CDR2 YYNGEE. The CDR3 contains 15 residues. The CDR3 DNA reads TGTGCCAGCAGCGTAGGAGACCCCGGTCCGGAGGAGCAGTTCTTC. Translating it yields CASSVGDPGPEEQFF. Complete variable domain (other parts from reference TRBV9 and TRBJ2-1): DSGVTQTPKHLITATGQRVTLRCSPRSGDLSVYWYQQSLDQGLQFLIQYYNGEERAKGNILERFSAQQFPDLHSELNLSSLELGDSALYFCASSVGDPGPEEQFFGPGTRLTVL.

This clonotype turned up a few times. The chain couples TRBV12-3 or TRBV12-4 to TRBJ1-5; D remains unclear. The CDR3 extends over 14 amino acids. The V end was cut by 2 bases, the J end by 0 bases, with 5 bases between. The CDR3 DNA is TGTGCCAGCAGTTTAAGGACTAGCAATCAGCCCCAGCATTTT. Translation gives CASSLRTSNQPQHF.

The chain recombines TRBV20-1 with TRBJ1-5; the D gene is possibly TRBD1 (5 bases). CDR1 and CDR2 from the germline V gene are DFQATT and SNEGSKA (reference sequence). The V end was cut by 6 bases, the J end by 2 bases, with 14 bases between. This CDR3 region has 14 residues. The CDR3 loop reads CSAYPPGGNQPQHF. DNA for the CDR3: TGCAGTGCATACCCGCCGGGGGGCAATCAGCCCCAGCATTTT.

This clonotype was counted once. CDR3 sequence reads: CASSRLDRVGNGYTF. CDR3 bases: TGTGCCAGCAGCCGTTTGGACAGGGTAGGGAATGGCTACACCTTC. The chain couples TRBV7-9 to TRBJ1-2, with 8 bases identical to TRBD1. The V and J ends lost 5 bases and 6 bases, in that order; junction bases with no gene match: 11. The CDR3 is 15 residues long. Germline V lookup: CDR1 SEHNR, CDR2 FQNEAQ (reference sequence).

The chain recombines TRBV19 with TRBJ1-5; D unclear. With 6 bases removed from V and 0 bases from J, the gap between germline ends came to 15 bases. Germline CDR1 is LNHDA and CDR2 is SQIVND (reference sequence). The CDR3 consists of 16 residues. In nucleotides, the CDR3 is TGTGCCAGTAGCCCCCGCGGGCGGTATAGCAATCAGCCCCAGCATTTT. Amino acid sequence: CASSPRGRYSNQPQHF.

The chain uses TRBV4-2 and TRBJ2-5; the D is unclear. This CDR3 has 17 amino acids. V was trimmed by 1 base and J by 1 base, leaving 16 bases between them. Germline loops: CDR1 LGHNA, CDR2 YNFKEQ. As DNA, the CDR3 is TGTGCCAGCAGCCAAGTTAAGGGTGGTCGGGTCCAAGAGACCCAGTACTTC. It translates to CASSQVKGGRVQETQYF.

Only a few counts were recorded for this clonotype. The chain uses TRBV15 and TRBJ1-4; 8 positions match TRBD1. Germline V lookup: CDR1 LNHNV, CDR2 YYDKDF (reference sequence). The CDR3 spans 14 residues. Trimming removed 4 bases from V and 7 bases from J; junction bases left unmatched: 5. CDR3 residues: CATSMDRDREKLFF. In DNA form, the CDR3 reads TGTGCCACCAGCATGGACAGGGACCGTGAAAAACTGTTTTTT.

This clonotype was seen only a few times. Here the CDR3 DNA reads TGCAGTGCGCCTCAGGGGGGCGAGGAAGGCTACACCTTC. This encodes CSAPQGGEEGYTF. The gene calls are TRBV20-1 and TRBJ1-2; 7 bases line up with TRBD1. CDR3 length equals 13 residues. CDR1 and CDR2 (germline): DFQATT, SNEGSKA (reference sequence). V was clipped by 6 bases and J by 8 bases; unmatched bases: 12.

The chain uses TRBV7-6 and TRBJ2-3; 9 nucleotides line up with TRBD1. The CDR3 runs 14 residues. V shed 5 bases, J shed 3 bases, and the junction held 3 bases outside the gene matches. Germline V gene sequence: CDR1 SGHVS, CDR2 FNYEAQ. The CDR3 DNA reads as TGTGCCAGCAGCCGTGGACAGGGGACAGATACGCAGTATTTT. Translated, it gives CASSRGQGTDTQYF.

The rearrangement uses TRBV20-1 and TRBJ1-2, with D possibly being TRBD1 (6 bases). V lost 4 bases, J lost 0 bases, and 12 bases lay in between. Germline loops: CDR1 DFQATT, CDR2 SNEGSKA (reference sequence). CDR3 length equals 14 residues. The CDR3: CSATLQGTNYGYTF. The CDR3 region has the DNA TGCAGTGCTACCCTACAGGGCACTAACTATGGCTACACCTTC.

This chain joins TRBV30 and TRBJ2-3; 7 bases line up with TRBD2. Looked up from germline, CDR1 is GTSNPN and CDR2 is SVGIG (reference sequence). V lost 4 bases and J lost 3; bases outside the gene matches: 10. The CDR3 has 15 amino acids. CDR3 sequence: CAWTPLRGGTDTQYF. The CDR3 DNA reads as TGTGCCTGGACCCCCCTGCGGGGAGGGACAGATACGCAGTATTTT. Drawing the rest from reference TRBV30 and TRBJ2-3, the complete variable domain is SQTIHQWPATLVQPVGSPLSLECTVEGTSNPNLYWYRQAAGRGLQLLFYSVGIGQISSEVPQNLSASRPQDRQFILSSKKLLLSDSGFYLCAWTPLRGGTDTQYFGPGTRLTVL.